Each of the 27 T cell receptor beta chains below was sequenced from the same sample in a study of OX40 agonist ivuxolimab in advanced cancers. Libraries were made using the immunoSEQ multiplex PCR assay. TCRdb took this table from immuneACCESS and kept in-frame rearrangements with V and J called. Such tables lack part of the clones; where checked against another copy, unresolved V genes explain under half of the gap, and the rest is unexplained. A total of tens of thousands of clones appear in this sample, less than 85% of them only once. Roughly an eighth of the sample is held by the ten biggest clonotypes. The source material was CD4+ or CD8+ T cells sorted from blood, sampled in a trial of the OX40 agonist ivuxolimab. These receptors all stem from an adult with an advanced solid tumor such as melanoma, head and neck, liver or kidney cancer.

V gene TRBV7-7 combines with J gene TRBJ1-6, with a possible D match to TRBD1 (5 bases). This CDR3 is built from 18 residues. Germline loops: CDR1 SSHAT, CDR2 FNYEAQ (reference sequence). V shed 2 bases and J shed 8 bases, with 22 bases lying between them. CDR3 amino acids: CASSLPNRSQKGDSPLHF. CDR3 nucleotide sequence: TGTGCCAGCAGCTTACCAAACAGGTCTCAAAAAGGGGATTCACCCCTCCACTTT.

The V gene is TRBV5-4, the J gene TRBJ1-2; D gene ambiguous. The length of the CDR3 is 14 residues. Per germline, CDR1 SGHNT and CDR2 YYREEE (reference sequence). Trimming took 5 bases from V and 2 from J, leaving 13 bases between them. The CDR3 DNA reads TGTGCCAGCAGACGTCCCACTGGGAACTATGGCTACACCTTC. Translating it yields CASRRPTGNYGYTF. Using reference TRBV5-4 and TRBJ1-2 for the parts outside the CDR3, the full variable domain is ETGVTQSPTHLIKTRGQQVTLRCSSQSGHNTVSWYQQALGQGPQFIFQYYREEENGRGNFPPRFSGLQFPNYSSELNVNALELDDSALYLCASRRPTGNYGYTFGSGTRLTVV.

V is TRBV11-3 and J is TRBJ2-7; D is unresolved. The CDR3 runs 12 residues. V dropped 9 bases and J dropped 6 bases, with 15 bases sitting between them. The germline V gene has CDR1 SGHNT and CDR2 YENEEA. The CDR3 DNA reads TGTGCCAGGGAGAAAACGAAGGGCGAGCAGTACTTC. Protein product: CAREKTKGEQYF.

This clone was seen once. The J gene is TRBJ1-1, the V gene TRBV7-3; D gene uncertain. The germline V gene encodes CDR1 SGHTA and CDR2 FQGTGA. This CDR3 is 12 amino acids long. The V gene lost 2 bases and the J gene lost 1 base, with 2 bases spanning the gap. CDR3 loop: CASSLENTEAFF. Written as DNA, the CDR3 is TGTGCCAGCAGCTTAGAGAACACTGAAGCTTTCTTT.

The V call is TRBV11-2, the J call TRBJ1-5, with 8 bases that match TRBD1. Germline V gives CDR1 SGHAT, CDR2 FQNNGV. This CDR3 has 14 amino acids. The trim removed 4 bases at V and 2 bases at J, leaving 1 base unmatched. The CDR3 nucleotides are TGTGCCAGCAGCTGGGGACAGGGCAATCAGCCCCAGCATTTT. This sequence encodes CASSWGQGNQPQHF.

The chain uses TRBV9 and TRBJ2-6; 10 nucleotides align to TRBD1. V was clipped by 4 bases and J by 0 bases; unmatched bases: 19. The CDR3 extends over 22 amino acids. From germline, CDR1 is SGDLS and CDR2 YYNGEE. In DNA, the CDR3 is TGTGCCAGCAGCAACCGACAGGGGGCGACGAAAAATGCAAACTCTGGGGCCAACGTCCTGACTTTC. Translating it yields CASSNRQGATKNANSGANVLTF.

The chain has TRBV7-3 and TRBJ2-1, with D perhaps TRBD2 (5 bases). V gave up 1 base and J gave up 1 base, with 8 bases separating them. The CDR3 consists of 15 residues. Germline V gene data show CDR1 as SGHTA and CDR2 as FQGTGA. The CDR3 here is CASSLNGESYNEQFF. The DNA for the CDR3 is TGTGCCAGCAGCTTAAACGGGGAATCCTACAATGAGCAGTTCTTC.

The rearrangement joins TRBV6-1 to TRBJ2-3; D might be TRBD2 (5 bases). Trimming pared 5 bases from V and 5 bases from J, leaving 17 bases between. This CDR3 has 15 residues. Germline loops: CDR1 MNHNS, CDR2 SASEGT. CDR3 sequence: CASSRNSGGIDTQYF. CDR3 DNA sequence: TGTGCCAGCAGTCGCAACTCCGGAGGTATAGATACGCAGTATTTT.

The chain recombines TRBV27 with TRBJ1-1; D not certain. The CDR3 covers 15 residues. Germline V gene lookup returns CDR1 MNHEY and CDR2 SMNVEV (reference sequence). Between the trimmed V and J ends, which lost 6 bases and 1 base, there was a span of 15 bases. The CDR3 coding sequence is TGTGCCAGCAGCTCTGAACCGGTTCCGAACACTGAAGCTTTCTTT. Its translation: CASSSEPVPNTEAFF.

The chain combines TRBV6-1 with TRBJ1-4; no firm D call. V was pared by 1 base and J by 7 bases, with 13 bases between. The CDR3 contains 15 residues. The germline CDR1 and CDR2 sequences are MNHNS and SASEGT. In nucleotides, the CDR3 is TGTGCCAGCAGTGAAGGGTGGGCGGGTGGTGAAAAACTGTTTTTT. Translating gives CASSEGWAGGEKLFF.

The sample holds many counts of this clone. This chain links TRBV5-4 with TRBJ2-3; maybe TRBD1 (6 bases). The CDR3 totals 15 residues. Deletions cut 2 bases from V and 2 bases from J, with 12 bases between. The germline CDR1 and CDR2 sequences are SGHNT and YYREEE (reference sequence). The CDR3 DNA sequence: TGTGCCAGCAGCTTCCCGGGACAACTCACAGATACGCAGTATTTT. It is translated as CASSFPGQLTDTQYF.

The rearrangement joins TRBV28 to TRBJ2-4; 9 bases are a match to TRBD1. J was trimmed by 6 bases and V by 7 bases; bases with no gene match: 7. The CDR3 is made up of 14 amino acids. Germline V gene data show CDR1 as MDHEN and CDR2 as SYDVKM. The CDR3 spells CASTQGGQGNIQYF. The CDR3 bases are TGTGCCAGCACCCAGGGGGGACAGGGAAACATTCAGTACTTC.

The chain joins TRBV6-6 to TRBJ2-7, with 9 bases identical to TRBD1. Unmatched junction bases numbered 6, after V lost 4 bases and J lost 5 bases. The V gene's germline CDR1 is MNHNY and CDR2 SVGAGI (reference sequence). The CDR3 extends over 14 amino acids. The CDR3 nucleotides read TGTGCCAGCAGTTTGAACAGGGGGCGCGACGAGCAGTACTTC. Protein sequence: CASSLNRGRDEQYF.

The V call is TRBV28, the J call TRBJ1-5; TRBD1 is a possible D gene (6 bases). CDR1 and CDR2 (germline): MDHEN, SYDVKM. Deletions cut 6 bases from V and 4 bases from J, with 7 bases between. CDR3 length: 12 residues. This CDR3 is CASRQGNQPQHF. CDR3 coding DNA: TGTGCCAGCAGGCAGGGGAATCAGCCCCAGCATTTT.

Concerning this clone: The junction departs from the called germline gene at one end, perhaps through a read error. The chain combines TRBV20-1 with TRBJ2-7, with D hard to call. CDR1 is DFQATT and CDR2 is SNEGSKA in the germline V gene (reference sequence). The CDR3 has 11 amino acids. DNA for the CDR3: TGTGGGTTGGCGGTTTCCTACGAGCAGTACTTC. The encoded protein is CGLAVSYEQYF.

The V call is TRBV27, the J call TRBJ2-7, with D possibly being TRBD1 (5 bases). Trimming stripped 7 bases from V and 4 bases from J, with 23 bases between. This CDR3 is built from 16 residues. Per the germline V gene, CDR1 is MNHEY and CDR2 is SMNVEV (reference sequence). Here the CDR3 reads CASNPWGPPDQYEQYF. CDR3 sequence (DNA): TGTGCCAGCAATCCCTGGGGCCCTCCTGACCAGTACGAGCAGTACTTC.

CDR3 amino acids: CASSPGLAGGRAYNEQFF. The CDR3 region has the DNA TGTGCCAGCAGTCCGGGACTAGCGGGAGGGAGGGCCTACAATGAGCAGTTCTTC. The chain couples TRBV28 to TRBJ2-1; 16 nucleotides line up with TRBD2. V lost 5 bases and J lost 2; bases outside the gene matches: 6. Germline CDR1 and CDR2: MDHEN and SYDVKM. CDR3 length: 18 residues.

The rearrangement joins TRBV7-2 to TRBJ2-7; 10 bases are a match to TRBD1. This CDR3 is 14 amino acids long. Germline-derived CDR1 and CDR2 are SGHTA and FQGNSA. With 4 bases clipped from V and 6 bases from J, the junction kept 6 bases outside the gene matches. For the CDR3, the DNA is TGTGCCAGCAGCTGGGACAGGGGTTCAGTCGAGCAGTACTTC. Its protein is CASSWDRGSVEQYF.

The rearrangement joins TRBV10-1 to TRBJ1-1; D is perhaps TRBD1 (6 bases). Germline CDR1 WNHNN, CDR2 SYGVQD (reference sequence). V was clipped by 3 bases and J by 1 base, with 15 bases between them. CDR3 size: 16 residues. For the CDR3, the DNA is TGCGCCAGCAGTGAAGATCTAGGGGGAACGAACACTGAAGCTTTCTTT. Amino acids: CASSEDLGGTNTEAFF.

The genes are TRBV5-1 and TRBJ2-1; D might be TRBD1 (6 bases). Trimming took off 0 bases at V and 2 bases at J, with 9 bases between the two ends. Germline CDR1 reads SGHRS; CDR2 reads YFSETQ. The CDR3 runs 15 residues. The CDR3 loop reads CASSLAGETYNEQFF. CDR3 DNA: TGCGCCAGCAGCTTGGCAGGGGAGACCTACAATGAGCAGTTCTTC. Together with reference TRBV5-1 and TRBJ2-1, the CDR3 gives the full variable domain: KAGVTQTPRYLIKTRGQQVTLSCSPISGHRSVSWYQQTPGQGLQFLFEYFSETQRNKGNFPGRFSGRQFSNSRSEMNVSTLELGDSALYLCASSLAGETYNEQFFGPGTRLTVL.

This chain's CDR3 is CASTGGLSSYNEQFF. DNA of the CDR3: TGTGCCAGCACCGGCGGGTTGAGCTCCTACAATGAGCAGTTCTTC. The chain combines TRBV11-2 with TRBJ2-1; tentatively, D is TRBD2 (5 bases). The CDR3 spans 15 residues. The V end lost 7 bases, the J end lost 0 bases, and 13 bases lay between the germline ends. Germline CDR1 and CDR2: SGHAT and FQNNGV.

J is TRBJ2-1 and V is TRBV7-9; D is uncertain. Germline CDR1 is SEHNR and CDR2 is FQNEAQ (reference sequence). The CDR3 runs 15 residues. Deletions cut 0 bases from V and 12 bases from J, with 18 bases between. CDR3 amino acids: CASSLAQSGKVVQFF. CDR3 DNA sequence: TGTGCCAGCAGCTTAGCCCAAAGTGGAAAGGTGGTGCAGTTCTTC.

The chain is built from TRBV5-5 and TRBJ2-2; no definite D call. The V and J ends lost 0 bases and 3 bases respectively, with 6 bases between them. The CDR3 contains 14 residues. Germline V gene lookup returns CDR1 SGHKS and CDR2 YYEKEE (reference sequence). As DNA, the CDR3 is TGTGCCAGCAGCTTGGAACGAGACACCGGGGAGCTGTTTTTT. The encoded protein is CASSLERDTGELFF. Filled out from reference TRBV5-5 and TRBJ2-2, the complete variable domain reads DAGVTQSPTHLIKTRGQQVTLRCSPISGHKSVSWYQQVLGQGPQFIFQYYEKEERGRGNFPDRFSARQFPNYSSELNVNALLLGDSALYLCASSLERDTGELFFGEGSRLTVL.

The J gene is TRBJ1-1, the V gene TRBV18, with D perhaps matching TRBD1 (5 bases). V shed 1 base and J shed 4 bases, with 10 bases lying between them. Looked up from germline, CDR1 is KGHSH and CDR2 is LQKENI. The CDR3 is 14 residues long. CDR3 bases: TGTGCCAGCTCACCACAGTGGGGGGGCACTGAAGCTTTCTTT. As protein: CASSPQWGGTEAFF.

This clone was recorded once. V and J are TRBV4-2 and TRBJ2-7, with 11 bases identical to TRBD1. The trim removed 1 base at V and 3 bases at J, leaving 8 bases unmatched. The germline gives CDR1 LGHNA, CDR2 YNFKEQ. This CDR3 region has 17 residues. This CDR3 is CASSQVGAGQGDYEQYF. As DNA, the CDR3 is TGTGCCAGCAGCCAAGTCGGAGCGGGACAGGGGGACTACGAGCAGTACTTC.

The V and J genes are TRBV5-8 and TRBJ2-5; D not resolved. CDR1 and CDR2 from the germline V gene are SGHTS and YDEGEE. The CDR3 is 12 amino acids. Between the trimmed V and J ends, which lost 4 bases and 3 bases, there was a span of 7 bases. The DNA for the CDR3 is TGTGCCAGCAGCCCTACCGAAGAGACCCAGTACTTC. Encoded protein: CASSPTEETQYF.

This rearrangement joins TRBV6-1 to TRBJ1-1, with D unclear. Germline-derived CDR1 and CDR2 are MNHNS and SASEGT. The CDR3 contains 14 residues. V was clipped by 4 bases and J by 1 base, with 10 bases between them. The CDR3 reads CASSGPIRNTEAFF. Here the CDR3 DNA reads TGTGCCAGCAGTGGCCCCATTCGGAACACTGAAGCTTTCTTT.